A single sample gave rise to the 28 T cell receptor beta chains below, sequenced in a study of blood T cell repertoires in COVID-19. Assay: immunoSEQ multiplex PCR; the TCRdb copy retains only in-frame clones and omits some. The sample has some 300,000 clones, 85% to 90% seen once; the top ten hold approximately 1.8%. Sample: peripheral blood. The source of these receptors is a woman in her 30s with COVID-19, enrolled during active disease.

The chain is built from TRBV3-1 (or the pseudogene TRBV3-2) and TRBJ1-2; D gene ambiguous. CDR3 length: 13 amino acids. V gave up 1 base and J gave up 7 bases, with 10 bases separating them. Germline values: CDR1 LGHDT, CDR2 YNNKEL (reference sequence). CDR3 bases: TGTGCCAGCAGCCAAGTGCGCAGCGGTGGCTACACCTTC. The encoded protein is CASSQVRSGGYTF.

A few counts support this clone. The DNA of the CDR3 is TGCGCCAGCAGCTTGGATTACAGGGGGCAAGCCGGGGAGCTGTTTTTT. The encoded protein is CASSLDYRGQAGELFF. The V gene is TRBV5-1, the J gene TRBJ2-2; TRBD1 aligns across 9 bases. The CDR3 totals 16 residues. Germline V gene lookup returns CDR1 SGHRS and CDR2 YFSETQ. Trimming cost V 0 bases and J 6 bases; bases outside gene matches: 6.

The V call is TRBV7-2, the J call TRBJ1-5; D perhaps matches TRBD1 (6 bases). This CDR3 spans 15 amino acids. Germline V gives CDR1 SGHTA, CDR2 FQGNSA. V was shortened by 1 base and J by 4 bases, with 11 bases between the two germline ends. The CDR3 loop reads CASSLVTGQNQPQHF. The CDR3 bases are TGTGCCAGCAGCTTAGTTACAGGGCAGAATCAGCCCCAGCATTTT.

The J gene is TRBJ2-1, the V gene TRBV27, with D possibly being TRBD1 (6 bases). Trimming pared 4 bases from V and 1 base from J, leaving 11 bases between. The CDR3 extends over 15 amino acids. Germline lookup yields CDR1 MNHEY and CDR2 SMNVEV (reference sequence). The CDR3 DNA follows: TGTGCCAGCAGTTACAGGGCCCCTTCCTACAATGAGCAGTTCTTC. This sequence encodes CASSYRAPSYNEQFF.

The CDR3 sequence: CASSPRDRSQWGTEAFF. CDR3 bases: TGTGCCAGCAGCCCACGGGACAGGTCGCAGTGGGGCACTGAAGCTTTCTTT. The J gene is TRBJ1-1, the V gene TRBV3-1 (or the pseudogene TRBV3-2); 8 bases align to TRBD1. The J segment lost 4 bases and the V segment lost 4 bases, leaving 14 bases of the junction unmatched. From germline, CDR1 is LGHDT and CDR2 YNNKEL (reference sequence). The length of the CDR3 is 17 residues.

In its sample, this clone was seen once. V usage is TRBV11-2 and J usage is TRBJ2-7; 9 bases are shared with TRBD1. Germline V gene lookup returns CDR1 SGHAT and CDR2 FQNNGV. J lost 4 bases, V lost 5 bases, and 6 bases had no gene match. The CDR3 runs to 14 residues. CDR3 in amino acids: CASSTGQGWYEQYF. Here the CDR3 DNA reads TGTGCCAGCAGCACTGGACAGGGGTGGTACGAGCAGTACTTC.

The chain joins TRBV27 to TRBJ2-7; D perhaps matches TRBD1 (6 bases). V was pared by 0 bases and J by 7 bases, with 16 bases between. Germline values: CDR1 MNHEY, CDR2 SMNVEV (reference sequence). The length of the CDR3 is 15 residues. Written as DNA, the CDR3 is TGTGCCAGCAGTTTATCGTACAGGGCCCCCATTGAGCAGTACGTC. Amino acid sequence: CASSLSYRAPIEQYV.

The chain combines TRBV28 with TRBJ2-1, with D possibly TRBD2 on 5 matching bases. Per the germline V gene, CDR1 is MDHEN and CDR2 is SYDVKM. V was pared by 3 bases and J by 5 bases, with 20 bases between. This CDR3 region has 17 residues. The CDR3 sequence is CASSFLPGMSTNNEQFF. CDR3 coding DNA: TGTGCCAGCAGTTTTCTCCCCGGGATGAGCACAAACAATGAGCAGTTCTTC.

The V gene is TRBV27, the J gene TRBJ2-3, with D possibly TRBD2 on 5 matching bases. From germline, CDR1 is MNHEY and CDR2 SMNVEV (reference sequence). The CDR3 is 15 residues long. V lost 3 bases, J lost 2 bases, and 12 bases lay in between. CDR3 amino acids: CASSFHRLSTDTQYF. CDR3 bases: TGTGCCAGCAGTTTCCACAGACTATCCACAGATACGCAGTATTTT.

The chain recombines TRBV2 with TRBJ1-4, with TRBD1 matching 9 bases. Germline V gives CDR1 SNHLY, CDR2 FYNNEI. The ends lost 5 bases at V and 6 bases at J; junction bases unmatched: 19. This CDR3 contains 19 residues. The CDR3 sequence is CASSPVRRGGTGSDEKLFF. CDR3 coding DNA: TGTGCCAGCAGTCCCGTTCGGAGAGGGGGGACAGGGTCGGATGAAAAACTGTTTTTT.

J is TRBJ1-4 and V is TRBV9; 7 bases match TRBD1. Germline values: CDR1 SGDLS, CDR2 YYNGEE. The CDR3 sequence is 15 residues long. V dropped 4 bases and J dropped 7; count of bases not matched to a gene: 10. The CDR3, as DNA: TGTGCCAGCAGCCCCCAGGGGGTAGGTGGTGAAAAACTGTTTTTT. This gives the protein CASSPQGVGGEKLFF.

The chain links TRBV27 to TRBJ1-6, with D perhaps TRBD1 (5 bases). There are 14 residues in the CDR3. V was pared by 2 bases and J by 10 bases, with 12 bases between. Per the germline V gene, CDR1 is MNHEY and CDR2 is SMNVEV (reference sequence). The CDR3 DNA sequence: TGTGCCAGCAGTTTACGGGGGACTCAGTCACCCCTCCACTTT. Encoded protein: CASSLRGTQSPLHF.

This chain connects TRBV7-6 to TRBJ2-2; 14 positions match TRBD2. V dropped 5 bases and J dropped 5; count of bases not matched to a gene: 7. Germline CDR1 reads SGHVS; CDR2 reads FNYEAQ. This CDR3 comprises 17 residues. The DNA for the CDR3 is TGTGCCAGCAGCCCAACCGGGACTAGCGGGGGTACCGGGGAGCTGTTTTTT. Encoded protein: CASSPTGTSGGTGELFF.

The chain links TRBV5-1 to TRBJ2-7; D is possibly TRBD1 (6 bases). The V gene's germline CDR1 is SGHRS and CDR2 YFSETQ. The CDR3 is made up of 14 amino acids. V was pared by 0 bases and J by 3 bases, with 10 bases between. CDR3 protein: CASSLARGRYEQYF. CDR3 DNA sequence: TGCGCCAGCAGCTTGGCCAGGGGTCGCTACGAGCAGTACTTC.

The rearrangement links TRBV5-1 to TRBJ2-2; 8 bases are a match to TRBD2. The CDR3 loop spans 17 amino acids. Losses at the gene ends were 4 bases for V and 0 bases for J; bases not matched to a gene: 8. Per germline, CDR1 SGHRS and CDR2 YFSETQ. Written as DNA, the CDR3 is TGCGCCAGCAGCGGGCAACGGGGGGGCGCGAACACCGGGGAGCTGTTTTTT. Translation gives CASSGQRGGANTGELFF.

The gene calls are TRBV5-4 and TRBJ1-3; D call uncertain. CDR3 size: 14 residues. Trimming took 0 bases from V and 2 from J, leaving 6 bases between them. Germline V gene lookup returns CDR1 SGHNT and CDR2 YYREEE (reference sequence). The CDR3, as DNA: TGTGCCAGCAGCTTGGGTGGCCCTGGAAACACCATATATTTT. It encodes CASSLGGPGNTIYF.

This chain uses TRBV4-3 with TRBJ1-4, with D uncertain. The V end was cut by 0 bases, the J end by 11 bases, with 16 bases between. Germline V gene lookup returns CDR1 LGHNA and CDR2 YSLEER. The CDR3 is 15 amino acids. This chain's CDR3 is CASSQEAARGAKLFF. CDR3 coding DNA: TGCGCCAGCAGCCAAGAAGCAGCGAGAGGAGCTAAACTGTTTTTT.

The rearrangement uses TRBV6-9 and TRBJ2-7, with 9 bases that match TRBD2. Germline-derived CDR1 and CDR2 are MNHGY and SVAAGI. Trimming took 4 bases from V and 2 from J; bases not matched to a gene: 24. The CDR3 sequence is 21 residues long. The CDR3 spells CASSSLQNSGGPSKFTYEQYF. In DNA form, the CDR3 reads TGTGCCAGCAGTTCCTTACAGAATAGCGGGGGCCCTTCTAAATTCACCTACGAGCAGTACTTC.

The DNA for the CDR3 is TGTGCCAGCAGCTTGGGGTGGGGCTTCCAAGAGACCCAGTACTTC. Its protein is CASSLGWGFQETQYF. The chain combines TRBV5-6 with TRBJ2-5; D perhaps matches TRBD1 (5 bases). Trimming stripped 0 bases from V and 1 base from J, with 10 bases between. Germline CDR1 reads SGHDT; CDR2 reads YYEEEE. The CDR3 spans 15 residues.

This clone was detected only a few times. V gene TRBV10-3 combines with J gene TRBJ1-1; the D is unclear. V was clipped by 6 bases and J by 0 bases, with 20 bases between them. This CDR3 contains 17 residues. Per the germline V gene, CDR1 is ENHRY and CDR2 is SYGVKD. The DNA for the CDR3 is TGTGCCATCAGGAGGGAGGGCCGAGATAGTATGAACACTGAAGCTTTCTTT. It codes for CAIRREGRDSMNTEAFF.

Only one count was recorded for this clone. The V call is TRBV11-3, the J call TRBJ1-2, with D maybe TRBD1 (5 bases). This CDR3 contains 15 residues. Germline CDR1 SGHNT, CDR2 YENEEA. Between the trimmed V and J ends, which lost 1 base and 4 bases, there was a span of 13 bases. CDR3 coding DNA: TGTGCCAGCAGCTTAGGGGGCCAGCTCTCCTATGGCTACACCTTC. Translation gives CASSLGGQLSYGYTF. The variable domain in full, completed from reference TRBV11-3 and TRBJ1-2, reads EAGVVQSPRYKIIEKKQPVAFWCNPISGHNTLYWYLQNLGQGPELLIRYENEEAVDDSQLPKDRFSAERLKGVDSTLKIQPAELGDSAVYLCASSLGGQLSYGYTFGSGTRLTVV.

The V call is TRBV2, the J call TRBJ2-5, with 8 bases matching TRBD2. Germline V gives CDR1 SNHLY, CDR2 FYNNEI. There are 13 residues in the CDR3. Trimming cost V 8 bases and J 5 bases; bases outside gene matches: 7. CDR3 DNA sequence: TGTGCCAGCTTCGGGGGGGTCTGGGAGACCCAGTACTTC. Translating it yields CASFGGVWETQYF.

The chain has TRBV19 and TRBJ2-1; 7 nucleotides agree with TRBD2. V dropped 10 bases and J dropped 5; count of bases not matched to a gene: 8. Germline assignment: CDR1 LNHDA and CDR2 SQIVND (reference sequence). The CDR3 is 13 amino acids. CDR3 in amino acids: CATHSGLDNEQFF. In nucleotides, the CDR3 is TGTGCCACACATAGCGGGCTTGACAATGAGCAGTTCTTC.

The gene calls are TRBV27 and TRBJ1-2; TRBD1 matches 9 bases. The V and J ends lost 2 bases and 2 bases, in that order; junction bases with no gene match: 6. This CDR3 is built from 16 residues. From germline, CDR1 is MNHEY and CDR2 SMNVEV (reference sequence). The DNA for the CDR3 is TGTGCCAGCAGTTTACACGGGACAGGGTCAAACTATGGCTACACCTTC. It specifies CASSLHGTGSNYGYTF.

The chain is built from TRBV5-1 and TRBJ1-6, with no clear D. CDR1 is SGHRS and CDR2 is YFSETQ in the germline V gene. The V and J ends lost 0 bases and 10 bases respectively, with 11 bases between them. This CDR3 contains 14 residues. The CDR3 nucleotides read TGCGCCAGCAGCTTGGAAGTGACATCGTCACCCCTCCACTTT. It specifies CASSLEVTSSPLHF.

CDR3 region: CASSAGVVGLGTQYF. In nucleotides, the CDR3 is TGTGCCAGCAGCGCAGGGGTGGTTGGCCTTGGTACGCAGTATTTT. The gene calls are TRBV7-9 and TRBJ2-3; D possibly corresponds to TRBD1 (6 bases). The V gene's germline CDR1 is SEHNR and CDR2 FQNEAQ (reference sequence). The CDR3 totals 15 residues. V was pared by 5 bases and J by 8 bases, with 20 bases between.

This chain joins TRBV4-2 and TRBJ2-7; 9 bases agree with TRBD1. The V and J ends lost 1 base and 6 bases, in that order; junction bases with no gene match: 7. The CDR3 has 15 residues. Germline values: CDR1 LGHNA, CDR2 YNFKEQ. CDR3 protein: CASSQAPGQGSEQYF. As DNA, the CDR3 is TGTGCCAGCAGCCAAGCCCCGGGACAGGGATCCGAGCAGTACTTC.

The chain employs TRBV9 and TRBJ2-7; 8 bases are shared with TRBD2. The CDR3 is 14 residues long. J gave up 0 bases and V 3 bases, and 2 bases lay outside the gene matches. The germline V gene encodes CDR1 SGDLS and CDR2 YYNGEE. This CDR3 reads CASSAGTSSYEQYF. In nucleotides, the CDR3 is TGTGCCAGCAGCGCCGGGACTAGCTCCTACGAGCAGTACTTC.